The 29 T cell receptor beta chains in this list originate from one sample, sequenced in a study of blood T cell repertoires in COVID-19. Profiled with immunoSEQ multiplex PCR; TCRdb holds only in-frame clones, not every one. The sample has around 250,000 clones, roughly 80% seen once. The sample consisted of PBMCs or T cells enriched from blood (not recorded which). Receptor source: a man aged 25-40 years with acute COVID-19.

The chain combines TRBV2 with TRBJ2-1; 9 bases match TRBD1. Germline loops: CDR1 SNHLY, CDR2 FYNNEI. Unmatched junction bases numbered 8, after V lost 8 bases and J lost 6 bases. This CDR3 is built from 14 residues. CDR3 region: CASLPKQGANEQFF. The CDR3 bases are TGTGCCAGCCTTCCTAAACAGGGGGCCAATGAGCAGTTCTTC.

This clone was seen just once. The chain joins TRBV13 to TRBJ2-3; TRBD2 aligns across 10 bases. This CDR3 contains 16 residues. V trimming: 4 bases; J trimming: 1 base; junction bases outside the gene matches: 5. The germline gives CDR1 PRHDT, CDR2 FYEKMQ (reference sequence). The DNA of the CDR3 is TGTGCCAGCAGCTGGAGCGGGGGGGCCGGCACAGATACGCAGTATTTT. Residues: CASSWSGGAGTDTQYF.

The chain has TRBV27 and TRBJ2-3; D possibly corresponds to TRBD2 (7 bases). V was clipped by 3 bases and J by 8 bases, with 15 bases between them. CDR1 is MNHEY, CDR2 SMNVEV, per germline (reference sequence). The CDR3 contains 14 residues. This chain's CDR3 is CASSFRGAPSTQYF. The DNA for the CDR3 is TGTGCCAGCAGTTTTCGGGGGGCTCCGAGTACGCAGTATTTT.

V gene TRBV27 combines with J gene TRBJ2-3; the match to TRBD1 covers 7 bases. J lost 2 bases, V lost 6 bases, and 8 bases had no gene match. The CDR3 loop spans 15 amino acids. Germline values: CDR1 MNHEY, CDR2 SMNVEV (reference sequence). The CDR3 nucleotides read TGTGCCAGCAGAGCGCGACAGGGACCCACAGATACGCAGTATTTT. This sequence encodes CASRARQGPTDTQYF.

The chain joins TRBV7-9 to TRBJ2-3; tentative D call: TRBD2 (5 bases). There are 15 residues in the CDR3. CDR1 SEHNR and CDR2 FQNEAQ come from the germline V gene (reference sequence). The V and J ends lost 5 bases and 1 base respectively, with 13 bases between them. CDR3 residues: CASSPRTQGTDTQYF. The CDR3 DNA sequence: TGTGCCAGCAGCCCCCGGACTCAGGGCACAGATACGCAGTATTTT.

CDR3 DNA: TGTGCCAGCAGCTCACTTACTGATTCTAGCGGGGGGGCCCATGAGCAGTTCTTC. It encodes CASSSLTDSSGGAHEQFF. The rearrangement joins TRBV7-2 to TRBJ2-1; 12 bases match TRBD2. The CDR3 is made up of 18 amino acids. Per the germline V gene, CDR1 is SGHTA and CDR2 is FQGNSA. Losses at the gene ends were 4 bases for V and 8 bases for J; bases not matched to a gene: 15.

This sequence joins TRBV6-1 and TRBJ1-1; D is undetermined. V dropped 2 bases and J dropped 6 bases, with 13 bases sitting between them. The CDR3 is 14 residues long. Germline CDR1 is MNHNS and CDR2 is SASEGT. The DNA for the CDR3 is TGTGCCAGCAGTGAACGGCGGGTTGGCGCTGAAGCTTTCTTT. It codes for CASSERRVGAEAFF.

Concerning this clone: Mismatch with germline at one junction end may stem from a read error. This sequence joins TRBV7-9 and TRBJ1-2; D perhaps matches TRBD1 (6 bases). This CDR3 region has 12 residues. From germline, CDR1 is SEHNR and CDR2 FQNEAQ (reference sequence). The CDR3 sequence: CASSLGDQGSYF. The CDR3 region has the DNA TGTGCCAGCAGCCTGGGAGATCAGGGGAGCTACTTC.

This clone was seen only a few times. The J gene is TRBJ1-5, the V gene TRBV30, with D possibly matching TRBD1 (5 bases). The CDR3 covers 12 residues. Trimming removed 7 bases at V and 2 bases at J, with 9 bases between. CDR1 and CDR2 (germline): GTSNPN, SVGIG (reference sequence). CDR3: CAFREGNQPQHF. CDR3 DNA sequence: TGTGCCTTCAGGGAGGGCAATCAGCCCCAGCATTTT.

The CDR3 sequence: CASSPGTSGDYEQYV. CDR3 nucleotide sequence: TGTGCCAGCAGCCCCGGGACTAGCGGGGACTACGAGCAGTACGTC. This rearrangement joins TRBV9 to TRBJ2-7; 13 bases line up with TRBD2. The V and J ends lost 4 bases and 3 bases, in that order; junction bases with no gene match: 4. Per the germline V gene, CDR1 is SGDLS and CDR2 is YYNGEE. This CDR3 is built from 15 residues.

The V and J genes are TRBV6-2 or TRBV6-3 and TRBJ2-5; 8 nucleotides align to TRBD2. Germline assignment: CDR1 MNHEY and CDR2 SVGEGT. The length of the CDR3 is 16 residues. After removal of 2 bases from V and 4 bases from J, the junction contained 9 bases not matched to a gene. Here the CDR3 DNA reads TGTGCCAGCAGTTACGGTCGGGCGGGGGGAATAGAGACCCAGTACTTC. Protein product: CASSYGRAGGIETQYF.

The chain has TRBV5-6 and TRBJ2-7; TRBD2 agrees at 8 bases. The length of the CDR3 is 14 residues. Germline lookup yields CDR1 SGHDT and CDR2 YYEEEE. J gave up 3 bases and V 2 bases, and 4 bases lay outside the gene matches. The CDR3 spells CASSFLGTSYEQYV. CDR3 DNA sequence: TGTGCCAGCAGCTTTCTGGGGACTAGCTACGAGCAGTACGTC.

The chain has TRBV24-1 and TRBJ2-6; 10 positions agree with TRBD1. The CDR3 has 18 residues. V lost 4 bases and J lost 0; bases outside the gene matches: 5. CDR1 is KGHDR and CDR2 is SFDVKD in the germline V gene. CDR3: CATSDAGTGASGANVLTF. CDR3 bases: TGTGCCACCAGTGACGCCGGGACAGGGGCCTCTGGGGCCAACGTCCTGACTTTC.

The rearrangement joins TRBV6-5 to TRBJ1-6, with a tentative D call TRBD1 (5 bases). V was cut by 6 bases and J by 6 bases, with 9 bases left in between. From germline, CDR1 is MNHEY and CDR2 SVGAGI. This CDR3 contains 13 residues. The CDR3: CASRAGFNSPLHF. CDR3 DNA sequence: TGTGCCAGCAGAGCAGGGTTTAATTCACCCCTCCACTTT.

The rearrangement links TRBV5-1 to TRBJ1-2; D is unclear. The CDR3 has 13 residues. Germline V gene sequence: CDR1 SGHRS, CDR2 YFSETQ. V was trimmed by 2 bases and J by 3 bases, leaving 8 bases between them. In DNA form, the CDR3 reads TGCGCCAGCAGCTTCGACGGGGACTATGGCTACACCTTC. Translating gives CASSFDGDYGYTF.

The chain couples TRBV5-5 to TRBJ2-7; D is uncertain. The CDR3 covers 14 residues. Germline V gene data show CDR1 as SGHKS and CDR2 as YYEKEE (reference sequence). Trimming pared 0 bases from V and 2 bases from J, leaving 9 bases between. For the CDR3, the DNA is TGTGCCAGCAGCTTGGCCAACGGTCCCTACGAGCAGTACGTC. Translated, it gives CASSLANGPYEQYV.

The genes are TRBV14 and TRBJ1-5; unclear D gene. Trimming took off 0 bases at V and 3 bases at J, with 3 bases between the two ends. The CDR3 covers 13 residues. Germline-derived CDR1 and CDR2 are SGHDN and FVKESK. This chain's CDR3 is CASSQEANQPQHF. The CDR3 DNA reads as TGTGCCAGCAGCCAAGAGGCCAATCAGCCCCAGCATTTT.

This clone was recorded only once. This chain connects TRBV7-9 to TRBJ1-2; D is ambiguous. V dropped 2 bases and J dropped 2 bases, with 6 bases sitting between them. Germline CDR1 reads SEHNR; CDR2 reads FQNEAQ (reference sequence). The CDR3 length is 13 residues. CDR3 DNA sequence: TGTGCCAGCAGCTTAAGAGAGAACTATGGCTACACCTTC. It yields the protein CASSLRENYGYTF.

The genes are TRBV7-6 and TRBJ2-3; D remains unclear. Germline CDR1 is SGHVS and CDR2 is FNYEAQ. The CDR3 sequence is 16 residues long. The V gene lost 5 bases and the J gene lost 3 bases, with 18 bases spanning the gap. This chain's CDR3 is CASSPVERKITDTQYF. CDR3 DNA sequence: TGTGCCAGCAGCCCGGTAGAGCGAAAAATAACAGATACGCAGTATTTT.

This chain connects TRBV5-4 to TRBJ1-6, with 9 bases lining up with TRBD1. The ends lost 5 bases at V and 7 bases at J; junction bases unmatched: 4. The CDR3 is 14 residues long. Germline V gene lookup returns CDR1 SGHNT and CDR2 YYREEE (reference sequence). The CDR3 DNA sequence: TGTGCCAGCAGGCTACAGGGGGCCAATTCACCCCTCCACTTT. It specifies CASRLQGANSPLHF.

As for this clone: Different DNA sequences within this sample yield the same CDR3. This sequence joins TRBV7-9 and TRBJ2-7; 8 bases are shared with TRBD2. V lost 5 bases to trimming and J lost 5 bases; unmatched junction nucleotides: 5. The CDR3 has 13 residues. Looked up from germline, CDR1 is SEHNR and CDR2 is FQNEAQ (reference sequence). CDR3 in DNA: TGTGCCAGCAGCGCAAGCGGGAGCAACGAGCAGTACGTC. This translates into CASSASGSNEQYV.

This clone was seen ten or more times. The CDR3 DNA reads as TGCGCCAGCAGCCAAGGGCTGTTTGACGGGACAGGGTATAATTCACCCCTCCACTTT. Protein sequence: CASSQGLFDGTGYNSPLHF. V and J are TRBV4-1 and TRBJ1-6, with 9 bases aligning to TRBD1. Germline loops: CDR1 MGHRA, CDR2 YSYEKL. After removal of 1 base from V and 4 bases from J, the junction contained 11 bases not matched to a gene. The length of the CDR3 is 19 residues.

This chain joins TRBV4-2 and TRBJ2-1; D gene unclear. Germline-derived CDR1 and CDR2 are LGHNA and YNFKEQ. Trimming stripped 4 bases from V and 5 bases from J, with 3 bases between. The CDR3 has 11 amino acids. CDR3 nucleotide sequence: TGTGCCAGCAGCCGAGACAATGAGCAGTTCTTC. This codes for CASSRDNEQFF.

The V call is TRBV20-1, the J call TRBJ2-5; 7 bases fit TRBD1. The CDR3 sequence is 11 residues long. Germline assignment: CDR1 DFQATT and CDR2 SNEGSKA (reference sequence). CDR3 amino acids: CSQRGRETQYF. In nucleotides, the CDR3 is TGCAGCCAAAGGGGGCGAGAGACCCAGTACTTC.

The genes are TRBV2 and TRBJ2-3; no reliable D call. The CDR3 is 14 amino acids. With 5 bases removed from V and 2 bases from J, the gap between germline ends came to 11 bases. The germline V gene encodes CDR1 SNHLY and CDR2 FYNNEI. In DNA, the CDR3 is TGTGCCAGCAGTTTGGCCAGGAACACAGATACGCAGTATTTT. Residues: CASSLARNTDTQYF. Full variable domain (rest looked up from reference TRBV2 and TRBJ2-3): EPEVTQTPSHQVTQMGQEVILRCVPISNHLYFYWYRQILGQKVEFLVSFYNNEISEKSEIFDDQFSVERPDGSNFTLKIRSTKLEDSAMYFCASSLARNTDTQYFGPGTRLTVL.

The genes are TRBV6-5 and TRBJ1-6, with D hard to call. The CDR3 has 14 residues. Trimming took off 5 bases at V and 6 bases at J, with 11 bases between the two ends. Germline CDR1 reads MNHEY; CDR2 reads SVGAGI. The CDR3 protein is CASSLRELNSPLHF. CDR3 DNA: TGTGCCAGCAGTCTCCGGGAGCTTAATTCACCCCTCCACTTT.

The chain uses TRBV11-2 and TRBJ1-1; D unresolved. The CDR3 has 12 residues. Germline loops: CDR1 SGHAT, CDR2 FQNNGV. The V end was cut by 6 bases, the J end by 5 bases, with 10 bases between. In DNA, the CDR3 is TGTGCCAGCAGTTTCCCGGGGACTGAAGCTTTCTTT. It is translated as CASSFPGTEAFF.

The rearrangement links TRBV28 to TRBJ2-5, with D maybe TRBD1 (6 bases). Germline lookup yields CDR1 MDHEN and CDR2 SYDVKM. The length of the CDR3 is 17 residues. V was pared by 3 bases and J by 0 bases, with 17 bases between. CDR3 residues: CASSFLEGETYQETQYF. DNA of the CDR3: TGTGCCAGCAGTTTCCTTGAGGGGGAAACGTACCAAGAGACCCAGTACTTC.

The chain links TRBV5-1 to TRBJ2-5, with 8 bases fitting TRBD2. Germline V gene lookup returns CDR1 SGHRS and CDR2 YFSETQ. The CDR3 covers 15 residues. V gave up 2 bases and J gave up 5 bases; unmatched junction bases: 8. The CDR3 is CASSFNRGGPETQYF. CDR3 coding DNA: TGCGCCAGCAGCTTCAATCGGGGGGGCCCGGAGACCCAGTACTTC.